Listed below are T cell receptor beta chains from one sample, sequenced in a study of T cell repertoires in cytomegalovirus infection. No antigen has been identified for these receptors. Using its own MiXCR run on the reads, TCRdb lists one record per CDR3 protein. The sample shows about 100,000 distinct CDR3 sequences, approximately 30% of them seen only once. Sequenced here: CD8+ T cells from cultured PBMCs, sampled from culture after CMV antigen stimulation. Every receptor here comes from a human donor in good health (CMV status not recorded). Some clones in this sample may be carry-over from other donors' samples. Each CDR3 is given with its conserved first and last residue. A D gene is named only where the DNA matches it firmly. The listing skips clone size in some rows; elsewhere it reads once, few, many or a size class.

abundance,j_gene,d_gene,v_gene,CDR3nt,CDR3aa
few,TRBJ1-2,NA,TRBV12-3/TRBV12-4,TGTGCCAGCAGACAGGGTCTCGGTGGCTACACCTTC,CASRQGLGGYTF
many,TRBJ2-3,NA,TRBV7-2,TGTGCCAGCAGCTTGGGTCGGGCCAAAAGCACAGATACGCAGTATTTT,CASSLGRAKSTDTQYF
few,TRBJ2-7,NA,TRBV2,TGTGCCAGCAGTGACGCTGGTTACGAGCAGTACTTC,CASSDAGYEQYF
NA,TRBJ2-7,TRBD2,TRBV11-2,TGTGCCAGCAGCATCGGACTAGCCCCCTACGAGCAGTACTTC,CASSIGLAPYEQYF
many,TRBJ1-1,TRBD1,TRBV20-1,TGCAGTGCTAGTACAGGGGGCGAGTTGGCTTTCTTT,CSASTGGELAFF
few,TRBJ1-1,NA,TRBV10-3,TGTGCCATCAGTGAGTCGGTGGCCGTTAACACTGAAGCTTTCTTT,CAISESVAVNTEAFF
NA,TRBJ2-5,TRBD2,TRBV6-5,TGTGCCAGCAGCACACTAGCGGGGGGAGCTGAGACCCAGTACTTC,CASSTLAGGAETQYF
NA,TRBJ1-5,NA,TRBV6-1,TGTGCCAGCAGTGAAATCGGCTCGAGCAATCAGCCCCAGCATTTT,CASSEIGSSNQPQHF
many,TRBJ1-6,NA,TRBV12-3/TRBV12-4,TGTGCCAGCAGTTTTGTGGGGTTTGGGGGCTCACCCCTCCACTTT,CASSFVGFGGSPLHF
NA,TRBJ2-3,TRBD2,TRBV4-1,TGCGCCAGCAGCTCTCGGACTAGCGACACAGATACGCAGTATTTT,CASSSRTSDTDTQYF
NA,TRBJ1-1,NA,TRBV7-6,TGTGCCAGCAGCCCTCTGATGAACACTGAAGCTTTCTTT,CASSPLMNTEAFF
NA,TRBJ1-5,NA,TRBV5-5,TGTGCCAGCACCCCTTTCCCGGGGGATCAGCCCCAGCATTTT,CASTPFPGDQPQHF
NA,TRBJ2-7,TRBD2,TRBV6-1,TGTGCCAGCAGTGAAGTGGCGGGGGGGGAGCAGTACTTC,CASSEVAGGEQYF
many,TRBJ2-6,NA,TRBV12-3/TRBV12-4,TGTGCCAGCAGTCCTAGTTTCTCTGGGGCCAACGTCCTGACTTTC,CASSPSFSGANVLTF
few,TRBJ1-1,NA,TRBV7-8,TGTGCCAGCAGCTTAGGGGGGGGAGAGAACACTGAAGCTTTCTTT,CASSLGGGENTEAFF
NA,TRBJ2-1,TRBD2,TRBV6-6,TGTGCCAGCAGTTACGCTAGCGGGGGGAGGAATGAGCAGTTCTTC,CASSYASGGRNEQFF
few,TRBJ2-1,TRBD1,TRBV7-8,TGTGCCAGCAGCCTGGGCCTCGACAGGGGGCTCAATGAGCAGTTCTTC,CASSLGLDRGLNEQFF
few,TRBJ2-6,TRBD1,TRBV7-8,TGTGCCAGCAGCCAGTCCCGGGACAGGGTTGGGGCCAACGTCCTGACTTTC,CASSQSRDRVGANVLTF
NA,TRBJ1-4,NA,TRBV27,TGTGCCAGCAGTTTCGACAGAGGTTATGAAAAACTGTTTTTT,CASSFDRGYEKLFF
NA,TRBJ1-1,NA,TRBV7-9,TGTGCCAGCAGCTTAGAAGGGTCCGCTTTCTTT,CASSLEGSAFF
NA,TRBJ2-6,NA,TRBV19,TGTGCCAGTAACTGGGCCTCTGGGGCCAACGTCCTGACTTTC,CASNWASGANVLTF
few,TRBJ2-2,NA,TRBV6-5,TGTGCCAGCAGTTCGCACACGGGTTCCGGGGAGCTGTTTTTT,CASSSHTGSGELFF
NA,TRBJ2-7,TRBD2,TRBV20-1,TGCAGTGCAACTCGGACTAGCGGGGGGTCTACCTACGAGCAGTACTTC,CSATRTSGGSTYEQYF
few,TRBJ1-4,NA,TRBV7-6,TGTGCCAGCAGCTTCAGGGAGGGTGAAAAACTGTTTTTT,CASSFREGEKLFF
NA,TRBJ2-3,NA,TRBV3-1,TGTGCCAGCAGCCTAGCTGGTACGCAGTATTTT,CASSLAGTQYF
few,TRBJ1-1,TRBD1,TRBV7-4,TGTGCCAGCAGCCAGACAGGGGGGAACACTGAAGCTTTCTTT,CASSQTGGNTEAFF
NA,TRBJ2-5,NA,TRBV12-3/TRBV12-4,TGTGCCAGCAGTTTTCTTCGCGGGGCCCAAGAGACCCAGTACTTC,CASSFLRGAQETQYF
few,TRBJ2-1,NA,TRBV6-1,TGTGCCAGCACCGGATGGGGGACGTCCTCCTACAATGAGCAGTTCTTC,CASTGWGTSSYNEQFF
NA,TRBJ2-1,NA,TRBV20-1,TGCAGTGCTAGGGGAGGATTCTACAATGAGCAGTTCTTC,CSARGGFYNEQFF
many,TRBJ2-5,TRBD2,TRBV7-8,TGTGCCAGCAGCTTCCTACAGCGGGGGCTAGGGGAGACCCAGTACTTC,CASSFLQRGLGETQYF
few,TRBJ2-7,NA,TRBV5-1,TGCGCCAGCAGCTTCGGTGGTCAGGGCGCCTACGAGCAGTACTTC,CASSFGGQGAYEQYF
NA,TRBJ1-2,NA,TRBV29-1,TGCAGCGTTGAATTGGACCGAGCCTATGGCTACACCTTC,CSVELDRAYGYTF
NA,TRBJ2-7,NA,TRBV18,TGTGCCAGCTCACCACAGGGTTACTACTCCTACGAGCAGTACTTC,CASSPQGYYSYEQYF
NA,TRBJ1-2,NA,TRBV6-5,TGTGCCAGTACAGGAGGGGCTAGGATCTATGGCTACACCTTC,CASTGGARIYGYTF
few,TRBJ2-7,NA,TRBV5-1,TGCGCCAGCAGCCCCGGGCCAACCTACGAGCAGTACTTC,CASSPGPTYEQYF
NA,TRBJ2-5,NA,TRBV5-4,TGTGCCAGCAGCTTGGGGGAAGAGACCCAGTACTTC,CASSLGEETQYF
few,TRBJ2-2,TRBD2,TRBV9,TGTGCCAGCAGCGTAGCCGGCGGGACTAGCGGCACCGGGGAGCTGTTTTTT,CASSVAGGTSGTGELFF
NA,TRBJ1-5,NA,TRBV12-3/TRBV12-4,TGTGCCAGCAGTTTGGGGACGTTCTACCAGCATTTT,CASSLGTFYQHF
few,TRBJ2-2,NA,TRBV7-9,TGTGCCAGCAGCCCAGAATACGCCGGGGAGCTGTTTTTT,CASSPEYAGELFF
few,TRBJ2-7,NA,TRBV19,TGTGCCAGTAGTATGTCTCTTTTACGGGAGCAGTACTTC,CASSMSLLREQYF
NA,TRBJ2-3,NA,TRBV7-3,TGTGCCAGCAGCTTAACAGGGGGGGCAGGGGATACGCAGTATTTT,CASSLTGGAGDTQYF
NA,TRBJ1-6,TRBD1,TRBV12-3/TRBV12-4,TGTGCCAGCAGCTGGGACAGCGATAATTCACCCCTCCACTTT,CASSWDSDNSPLHF
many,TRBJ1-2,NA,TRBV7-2,TGTGCCAGCAGCTTAGTTCGGCAGGATCATGGCTACACCTTC,CASSLVRQDHGYTF
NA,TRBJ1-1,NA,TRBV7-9,TGTGCCAGCAGCTACATGTCGGGCACGGACAGGAACACTGAAGCTTTCTTT,CASSYMSGTDRNTEAFF